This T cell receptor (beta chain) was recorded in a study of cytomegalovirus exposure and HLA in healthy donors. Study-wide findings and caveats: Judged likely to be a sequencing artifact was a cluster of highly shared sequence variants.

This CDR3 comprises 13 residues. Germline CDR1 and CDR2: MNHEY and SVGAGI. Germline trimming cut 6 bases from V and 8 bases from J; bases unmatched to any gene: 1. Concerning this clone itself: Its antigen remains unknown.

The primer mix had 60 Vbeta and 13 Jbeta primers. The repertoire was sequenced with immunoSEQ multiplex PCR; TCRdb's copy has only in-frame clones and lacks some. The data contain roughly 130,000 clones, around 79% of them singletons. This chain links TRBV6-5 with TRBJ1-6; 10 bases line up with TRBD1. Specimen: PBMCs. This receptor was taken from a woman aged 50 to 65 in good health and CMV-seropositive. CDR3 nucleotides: TGTGCCAGCAGGGGGACAGGGGATTCACCCCTCCACTTT. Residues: CASRGTGDSPLHF.